The entry below describes one T cell receptor (beta chain). The target antigen is unknown. The data were taken from a study of T cells in Graves' hyperthyroidism and ophthalmopathy. The definition of stable Graves' hyperthyroidism was no ophthalmopathy progression within 18 months. Newly diagnosed hyperthyroidism patients aged 18 to 65 years had disease lasting under 2 months. General study points: Within blood appeared most thyroid clonotypes that had expanded above 0.001. Stable hyperthyroidism was told apart from ophthalmopathy by a model built on 13 V-J features.

Researchers amplified the TCR beta CDR3 regions from RNA transcripts. First-round RT-PCR targeting the TCR CDR3 was performed with the HTBI primer set. TCRdb reprocessed the multiplex PCR reads via MiXCR and lists one record per CDR3 protein. Seen here are almost 600,000 distinct CDR3 sequences, 40% to 55% observed once, and the top ten hold around 7.7%. Germline CDR1 DFQATT, CDR2 SNEGSKA (reference sequence). V was clipped by 6 bases and J by 0 bases, with 18 bases between them. This CDR3 spans 17 amino acids. J is TRBJ2-6 and V is TRBV20-1; D may correspond to TRBD1 or TRBD2 (5 bases each). This clonotype originated in a woman between 18 and 29 years old with Graves' hyperthyroidism. Specimen: peripheral blood or thyroid tissue (not recorded which). The chain's CDR3 is CSATSGHGRSGANVLTF. For the CDR3, the DNA is TGCAGTGCCACCAGCGGACACGGACGCTCTGGGGCCAACGTCCTGACTTTC.